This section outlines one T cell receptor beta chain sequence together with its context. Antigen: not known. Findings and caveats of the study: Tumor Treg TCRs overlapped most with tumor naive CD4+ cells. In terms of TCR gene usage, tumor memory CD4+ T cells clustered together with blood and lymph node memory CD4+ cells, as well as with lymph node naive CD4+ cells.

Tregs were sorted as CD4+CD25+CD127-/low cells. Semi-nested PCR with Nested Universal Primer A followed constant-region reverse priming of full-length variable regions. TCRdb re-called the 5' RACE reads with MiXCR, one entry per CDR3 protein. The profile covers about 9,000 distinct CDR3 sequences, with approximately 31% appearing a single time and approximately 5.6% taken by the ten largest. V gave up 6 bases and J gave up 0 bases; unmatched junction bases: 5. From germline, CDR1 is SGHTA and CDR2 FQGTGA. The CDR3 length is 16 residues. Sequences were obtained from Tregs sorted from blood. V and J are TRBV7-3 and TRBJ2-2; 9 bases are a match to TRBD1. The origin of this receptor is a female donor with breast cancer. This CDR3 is CASSITGGPNTGELFF. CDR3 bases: TGTGCCAGCAGTATTACAGGGGGCCCGAACACCGGGGAGCTGTTTTTT. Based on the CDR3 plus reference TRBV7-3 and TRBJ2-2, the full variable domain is GAGVSQTPSNKVTEKGKYVELRCDPISGHTALYWYRQSLGQGPEFLIYFQGTGAADDSGLPNDRFFAVRPEGSVSTLKIQRTERGDSAVYLCASSITGGPNTGELFFGEGSRLTVL.